The present T cell receptor beta chain was sequenced within a study of T cell responses to AZD1222 COVID-19 vaccine. Trimming left V 6 bases short and J 2 bases short, with 13 bases between. Germline values: CDR1 KGHSH, CDR2 LQKENI. The CDR3 spans 14 residues. Worth noting for this clone: Its target is not known.

Sequencing was performed with immunoSEQ multiplex PCR; in TCRdb, only in-frame clones are kept and a portion is missing. This table holds roughly 100,000 clones, 90% to 95% found once. Overall study results and limits: Baseline serostatus was positive in only a handful of AZD1222 recipients. Donors in the cohort were predominantly white British and more often female, and clonal diversity was possibly underestimated. Breadth and depth of Spike-specific TCRs rose after two AZD1222 doses.

The TCR originated in an adult in good health. Sequenced here: peripheral blood, sampled on day 0 of AZD1222 vaccination. The chain links TRBV18 to TRBJ1-2; perhaps TRBD1 as D (5 bases). The CDR3 coding sequence is TGTGCCAGCTCCCCGTCGGGGGACAACTATGGCTACACCTTC. It codes for CASSPSGDNYGYTF. The whole variable domain, filled in from reference TRBV18 and TRBJ1-2, reads NAGVMQNPRHLVRRRGQEARLRCSPMKGHSHVYWYRQLPEEGLKFMVYLQKENIIDESGMPKERFSAEFPKEGPSILRIQQVVRGDSAAYFCASSPSGDNYGYTFGSGTRLTVV.